The 32 T cell receptor beta chains listed next were all sequenced from one sample in a study of radiation and T cells in renal cell carcinoma (dated by TCRdb to between 2020 and 2021). Library method: the immunoSEQ multiplex PCR assay. This immuneACCESS table, as held by TCRdb, lists in-frame sequences with V and J called but not all clones. Of the missing ones, under half trace to an unresolved V gene in checked studies; the others have no known cause. Across this sample there are 75,000 to 95,000 clones, with around four fifths seen only once. Around 9.1% of the sample is in the top ten clones. The time point label, as the study defines it: blood 4 weeks post-SBRT, at nephrectomy. Read against the paper, the sample's treatment or condition label means: 15 Gy SBRT to primary tumor, nephrectomy 4 weeks later. The source was blood, collected from a patient whose treatment included radiotherapy and nephrectomy. These receptors were taken from a man aged 50 or older with renal cell carcinoma.

This clone showed up just once. J is TRBJ1-1 and V is TRBV18; 11 bases are a match to TRBD1. This CDR3 is built from 16 residues. V lost 5 bases to trimming and J lost 0 bases; unmatched junction nucleotides: 5. Germline loops: CDR1 KGHSH, CDR2 LQKENI. The CDR3 DNA sequence: TGTGCCAGCTCAACGGGACAGGGGGTACTGAACACTGAAGCTTTCTTT. It specifies CASSTGQGVLNTEAFF.

The CDR3 bases are TGTGCCAGCTCAGGATCTAGCGCTTCCTACGAGCAGTACTTC. Translating it yields CASSGSSASYEQYF. This chain joins TRBV18 and TRBJ2-7, with a weak D call TRBD2 (6 bases). V was shortened by 5 bases and J by 1 base, with 12 bases between the two germline ends. The CDR3 runs 14 residues. Germline V gene lookup returns CDR1 KGHSH and CDR2 LQKENI. Using reference TRBV18 and TRBJ2-7 for the parts outside the CDR3, the full variable domain is NAGVMQNPRHLVRRRGQEARLRCSPMKGHSHVYWYRQLPEEGLKFMVYLQKENIIDESGMPKERFSAEFPKEGPSILRIQQVVRGDSAAYFCASSGSSASYEQYFGPGTRLTVT.

The chain links TRBV11-2 to TRBJ1-3; D unresolved. Germline assignment: CDR1 SGHAT and CDR2 FQNNGV. V dropped 4 bases and J dropped 2 bases, with 18 bases sitting between them. CDR3 length: 17 amino acids. The CDR3 DNA follows: TGTGCCAGCAGCTCCGGAATAGTACCTACGACTGGAAACACCATATATTTT. Its translation: CASSSGIVPTTGNTIYF.

This chain connects TRBV7-2 to TRBJ1-3; 8 bases map to TRBD1. This CDR3 comprises 17 residues. With 1 base clipped from V and 3 bases from J, the junction kept 8 bases outside the gene matches. CDR1 is SGHTA and CDR2 is FQGNSA in the germline V gene. CDR3 in amino acids: CASSLDSRQGIGNTIYF. DNA for the CDR3: TGTGCCAGCAGCTTAGATTCCCGACAGGGGATTGGAAACACCATATATTTT.

The chain couples TRBV14 to TRBJ1-1; TRBD1 matches 8 bases. V lost 0 bases to trimming and J lost 4 bases; unmatched junction nucleotides: 7. The CDR3 covers 16 residues. Germline V gives CDR1 SGHDN, CDR2 FVKESK. The CDR3 DNA reads as TGTGCCAGCAGCCAAGATTTCGGGACAGGAGGCACTGAAGCTTTCTTT. Its translation is CASSQDFGTGGTEAFF.

A single count supports this clone. The J gene is TRBJ2-3, the V gene TRBV29-1, with 10 positions matching TRBD2. Trimming cost V 1 base and J 5 bases; bases outside gene matches: 12. In germline, CDR1 is SQVTM, CDR2 ANQGSEA. CDR3 length: 17 residues. As DNA, the CDR3 is TGCAGCGTTGAAGCCTTGGGGACAGCGGGAGGGTTAGATACGCAGTATTTT. As protein: CSVEALGTAGGLDTQYF.

The genes are TRBV2 and TRBJ2-3, with D unresolved. V gave up 3 bases and J gave up 2 bases, with 9 bases separating them. Germline V gene sequence: CDR1 SNHLY, CDR2 FYNNEI. This CDR3 region has 14 residues. The CDR3 protein is CASSDARFTDTQYF. The CDR3 nucleotides are TGTGCCAGCAGTGATGCCAGGTTCACAGATACGCAGTATTTT.

CDR3 region: CASSYGTYGYTF. The CDR3 coding sequence is TGTGCCAGCAGCTACGGGACGTATGGCTACACCTTC. The V call is TRBV7-2, the J call TRBJ1-2, with D perhaps matching TRBD1 (5 bases). CDR3 length: 12 amino acids. Germline CDR1 SGHTA, CDR2 FQGNSA. Between the trimmed V and J ends, which lost 4 bases and 5 bases, there was a span of 8 bases.

The gene calls are TRBV30 and TRBJ1-2; 9 nucleotides align to TRBD1. Germline V lookup: CDR1 GTSNPN, CDR2 SVGIG (reference sequence). The V and J ends lost 0 bases and 5 bases, in that order; junction bases with no gene match: 13. The CDR3 has 17 amino acids. The DNA for the CDR3 is TGTGCCTGGAGTGTACTGGGACAGGGTATTCCCCCTTATGGCTACACCTTC. Protein: CAWSVLGQGIPPYGYTF.

The chain links TRBV7-2 to TRBJ2-1; TRBD1 matches at 9 bases. CDR3 size: 15 residues. Germline V lookup: CDR1 SGHTA, CDR2 FQGNSA. Germline trimming cut 5 bases from V and 11 bases from J; bases unmatched to any gene: 13. For the CDR3, the DNA is TGTGCCAGCAGCAAAACCGGGACAGGGATCTCCAAGCAGTTCTTC. Translated, it gives CASSKTGTGISKQFF. The full variable domain, in which reference TRBV7-2 and TRBJ2-1 provide the parts outside the CDR3, is GAGVSQSPSNKVTEKGKDVELRCDPISGHTALYWYRQSLGQGLEFLIYFQGNSAPDKSGLPSDRFSAERTGGSVSTLTIQRTQQEDSAVYLCASSKTGTGISKQFFGPGTRLTVL.

The gene calls are TRBV5-4 and TRBJ1-3; TRBD1 might be the D (6 bases). V was clipped by 4 bases and J by 0 bases, with 14 bases between them. Germline CDR1 reads SGHNT; CDR2 reads YYREEE (reference sequence). This CDR3 is 16 amino acids long. DNA for the CDR3: TGTGCCAGCAGCAAGGACAGTGGAATCTCTGGAAACACCATATATTTT. This encodes CASSKDSGISGNTIYF.

The chain recombines TRBV5-4 with TRBJ2-7; D may be TRBD2 (5 bases). CDR3 length: 13 amino acids. CDR1 and CDR2 (germline): SGHNT, YYREEE (reference sequence). Trimming left V 0 bases short and J 6 bases short, with 10 bases between. The CDR3 loop reads CASSLARGIEQYF. The CDR3 DNA is TGTGCCAGCAGCTTGGCGCGAGGGATCGAGCAGTACTTC.

The chain joins TRBV5-1 to TRBJ2-6; possibly TRBD2 for D (5 bases). The V gene lost 4 bases and the J gene lost 2 bases, with 13 bases spanning the gap. This CDR3 has 16 residues. The germline V gene has CDR1 SGHRS and CDR2 YFSETQ. The CDR3 sequence: CASSGGSIPGANVLTF. The CDR3 DNA reads as TGCGCCAGCAGCGGAGGATCAATCCCTGGGGCCAACGTCCTGACTTTC. Full variable domain (remainder filled in from reference TRBV5-1 and TRBJ2-6): KAGVTQTPRYLIKTRGQQVTLSCSPISGHRSVSWYQQTPGQGLQFLFEYFSETQRNKGNFPGRFSGRQFSNSRSEMNVSTLELGDSALYLCASSGGSIPGANVLTFGAGSRLTVL.

The rearrangement joins TRBV10-1 to TRBJ2-1, with 9 nucleotides matching TRBD1. In germline, CDR1 is WNHNN, CDR2 SYGVQD (reference sequence). This CDR3 is 15 amino acids long. V was clipped by 5 bases and J by 4 bases; unmatched bases: 6. The CDR3 region is CASSSRTGVYNEQFF. In DNA, the CDR3 is TGCGCCAGCAGTAGCCGGACAGGGGTGTACAATGAGCAGTTCTTC.

This chain uses TRBV7-2 with TRBJ1-2, with D unclear. CDR1 SGHTA and CDR2 FQGNSA come from the germline V gene. The CDR3 runs to 13 residues. The V end was cut by 4 bases, the J end by 7 bases, with 13 bases between. The CDR3 sequence: CASSSFVVGGYTF. CDR3 nucleotides: TGTGCCAGCAGCTCGTTCGTGGTTGGTGGCTACACCTTC. Filled out from reference TRBV7-2 and TRBJ1-2, the complete variable domain reads GAGVSQSPSNKVTEKGKDVELRCDPISGHTALYWYRQSLGQGLEFLIYFQGNSAPDKSGLPSDRFSAERTGGSVSTLTIQRTQQEDSAVYLCASSSFVVGGYTFGSGTRLTVV.

This clone was detected ten times or more. The V gene is TRBV7-6, the J gene TRBJ2-3; 10 positions match TRBD2. The CDR3 extends over 16 amino acids. Trimming took 5 bases from V and 5 from J; bases not matched to a gene: 10. Germline values: CDR1 SGHVS, CDR2 FNYEAQ. Written as DNA, the CDR3 is TGTGCCAGCAGCCCCAAAATAGCGGGAGGTCGAGATACGCAGTATTTT. Protein sequence: CASSPKIAGGRDTQYF.

The chain links TRBV18 to TRBJ2-7; 7 nucleotides align to TRBD2. Germline CDR1 KGHSH, CDR2 LQKENI. The V gene end was trimmed by 1 base and the J gene end by 3 bases; junction bases not matched to a gene: 6. This CDR3 is built from 15 residues. CDR3 DNA sequence: TGTGCCAGCTCACCACGTGGGTCGGGGGGCTACGAGCAGTACTTC. Translating it yields CASSPRGSGGYEQYF.

The gene calls are TRBV7-8 and TRBJ2-7; 7 bases are shared with TRBD1. This CDR3 spans 14 amino acids. Germline V gene data show CDR1 as SGHVS and CDR2 as FQNEAQ. The V gene end was trimmed by 4 bases and the J gene end by 5 bases; junction bases not matched to a gene: 8. The CDR3 protein is CASSSDRVVNEQYF. In nucleotides, the CDR3 is TGTGCCAGCAGCTCCGACAGGGTTGTCAACGAGCAGTACTTC.

The chain recombines TRBV21-1 with TRBJ2-2; TRBD2 is the table's D call and was not checked against the DNA. TRBV21-1 is a documented pseudogene. The CDR3 is 17 amino acids. The CDR3 spells CASSTGLASKGTGELFF. The CDR3 DNA sequence: TGTGCCAGCAGCACGGGACTAGCCAGTAAAGGAACCGGGGAGCTGTTTTTT.

The V and J genes are TRBV18 and TRBJ2-2, with D perhaps being TRBD1 or TRBD2 (5 bases each). Germline V gene data show CDR1 as KGHSH and CDR2 as LQKENI. CDR3 length: 16 residues. Trimming cost V 4 bases and J 4 bases, with 16 bases left between them. The CDR3 here is CASSLGDPSSTGELFF. The DNA for the CDR3 is TGTGCCAGCTCACTCGGGGACCCCTCGAGCACCGGGGAGCTGTTTTTT.

The gene calls are TRBV6-6 and TRBJ2-3, with D perhaps TRBD2 (6 bases). Germline lookup yields CDR1 MNHNY and CDR2 SVGAGI (reference sequence). The V end lost 0 bases, the J end lost 4 bases, and 14 bases lay between the germline ends. CDR3 length: 16 amino acids. The CDR3 reads CASSYSPIGGSDTQYF. DNA of the CDR3: TGTGCCAGCAGTTACTCCCCAATCGGGGGATCAGATACGCAGTATTTT.

The V call is TRBV6-5, the J call TRBJ1-5; possibly TRBD1 for D (6 bases). CDR1 is MNHEY, CDR2 SVGAGI, per germline. The CDR3 is 14 residues long. With 5 bases removed from V and 2 bases from J, the gap between germline ends came to 10 bases. The CDR3 DNA reads as TGTGCCAGCAGTCAACAGGGCGGCAATCAGCCCCAGCATTTT. Encoded protein: CASSQQGGNQPQHF.

The chain couples TRBV2 to TRBJ2-5; D is unclear. V was pared by 6 bases and J by 4 bases, with 3 bases between. The CDR3 runs to 10 residues. Germline V gives CDR1 SNHLY, CDR2 FYNNEI. The CDR3 DNA reads as TGTGCCAGCAGCGGAGAGACCCAGTACTTC. As protein: CASSGETQYF.

The chain employs TRBV30 and TRBJ2-6; D is undetermined. Germline lookup yields CDR1 GTSNPN and CDR2 SVGIG (reference sequence). The CDR3 has 14 residues. Between the trimmed V and J ends, which lost 3 bases and 0 bases, there was a span of 6 bases. The CDR3 DNA reads TGTGCCTGGAGAAGGGACTCTGGGGCCAACGTCCTGACTTTC. Translating it yields CAWRRDSGANVLTF.

The rearrangement links TRBV18 to TRBJ2-7; D remains unclear. Germline assignment: CDR1 KGHSH and CDR2 LQKENI. Trimming left V 3 bases short and J 1 base short, with 7 bases between. CDR3 size: 13 residues. CDR3 loop: CASSPSLSYEQYF. The CDR3 DNA is TGTGCCAGCTCACCGTCCCTTTCCTACGAGCAGTACTTC.

This sequence joins TRBV10-2 and TRBJ1-2; the D is unclear. The V gene's germline CDR1 is WSHSY and CDR2 SAAADI. Deletions cut 5 bases from V and 5 bases from J, with 12 bases between. CDR3 length: 13 amino acids. The CDR3 DNA is TGCGCCAGCAGTCAAACATATGAGTATGGCTACACCTTC. Translation gives CASSQTYEYGYTF.

In its sample, this clone was seen once. V and J are TRBV7-2 and TRBJ2-7, with 8 bases identical to TRBD1. Germline assignment: CDR1 SGHTA and CDR2 FQGNSA. This CDR3 is 16 amino acids long. V was pared by 5 bases and J by 2 bases, with 11 bases of the junction left unmatched. In DNA, the CDR3 is TGTGCCAGCAGCCGCTTAGGGACAGGAACAGCCTACGAGCAGTACTTC. Protein sequence: CASSRLGTGTAYEQYF.

The chain carries TRBV7-2 and TRBJ2-7; tentative D call: TRBD2 (6 bases). Trimming stripped 5 bases from V and 2 bases from J, with 13 bases between. Germline loops: CDR1 SGHTA, CDR2 FQGNSA. This CDR3 has 14 amino acids. In DNA, the CDR3 is TGTGCCAGCAGCCGGGGACGCGGGACCTACGAGCAGTACTTC. It yields the protein CASSRGRGTYEQYF.

The sample holds one count of this clone. The chain uses TRBV19 and TRBJ2-1; D possibly corresponds to TRBD1 (5 bases). This CDR3 has 15 amino acids. The V and J ends lost 5 bases and 6 bases respectively, with 17 bases between them. CDR1 and CDR2 from the germline V gene are LNHDA and SQIVND (reference sequence). CDR3 region: CASSSSMVGANEQFF. The CDR3 DNA follows: TGTGCCAGTAGTTCATCGATGGTTGGGGCCAATGAGCAGTTCTTC.

The chain recombines TRBV11-2 with TRBJ2-1; unclear D gene. CDR3 length: 13 amino acids. Germline lookup yields CDR1 SGHAT and CDR2 FQNNGV. Trimming pared 0 bases from V and 10 bases from J, leaving 10 bases between. CDR3 coding DNA: TGTGCCAGCAGCTTAGATATTATCGGCGAGCAGTTCTTC. It codes for CASSLDIIGEQFF. The full variable domain, rest sourced from reference TRBV11-2 and TRBJ2-1, is EAGVAQSPRYKIIEKRQSVAFWCNPISGHATLYWYQQILGQGPKLLIQFQNNGVVDDSQLPKDRFSAERLKGVDSTLKIQPAKLEDSAVYLCASSLDIIGEQFFGPGTRLTVL.

V is TRBV2 and J is TRBJ1-1, with D maybe TRBD1 (5 bases). From germline, CDR1 is SNHLY and CDR2 FYNNEI. The CDR3 runs to 14 residues. V gave up 4 bases and J gave up 1 base, with 10 bases separating them. CDR3 in DNA: TGTGCCAGCAGTGGGGACGGCTCGAACACTGAAGCTTTCTTT. Translating it yields CASSGDGSNTEAFF.

This chain links TRBV27 with TRBJ1-1; TRBD1 might be the D (5 bases). The CDR3 has 14 amino acids. From germline, CDR1 is MNHEY and CDR2 SMNVEV (reference sequence). The V end was cut by 1 base, the J end by 4 bases, with 10 bases between. CDR3 DNA: TGTGCCAGCAGTTTATATCGGGGGACCACTGAAGCTTTCTTT. Encoded protein: CASSLYRGTTEAFF.